This passage covers 17 T cell receptor beta chains from one sample sequenced in a study of Ad26.COV2.S vaccination and SARS-CoV-2 variants. Treatment defined: approximately 18 received Ad26.COV2.S at low or high dose, single or two shots; about 5 received placebo; per-sample allocation not given. Sampling was performed 63 days after the first vaccine or placebo injection. Here immunoSEQ multiplex PCR was the method, and the copy in TCRdb shows in-frame clones only, minus some. The sample has fewer than 400,000 clones, 75% to 90% seen once; the top ten hold approximately 5%. The sample was peripheral blood, taken in a trial of Ad26.COV2.S vaccine versus placebo. Receptor source: a person between 18 and 60 years old who received the Ad26.COV2.S COVID-19 vaccine or a placebo.

The chain joins TRBV5-4 to TRBJ2-7, with unresolved D. Germline CDR1 and CDR2: SGHNT and YYREEE (reference sequence). The length of the CDR3 is 14 residues. V lost 0 bases and J 6 bases, leaving 13 bases between the germline ends. The CDR3 bases are TGTGCCAGCAGCTTGGGGACGGCGTATGGCGAGCAGTACTTC. This gives the protein CASSLGTAYGEQYF. Full variable domain (outside the CDR3, taken from reference TRBV5-4 and TRBJ2-7): ETGVTQSPTHLIKTRGQQVTLRCSSQSGHNTVSWYQQALGQGPQFIFQYYREEENGRGNFPPRFSGLQFPNYSSELNVNALELDDSALYLCASSLGTAYGEQYFGPGTRLTVT.

The chain is built from TRBV27 and TRBJ2-3; D is ambiguous. V lost 11 bases and J 4 bases, leaving 4 bases between the germline ends. The V gene's germline CDR1 is MNHEY and CDR2 SMNVEV (reference sequence). The CDR3 length is 9 residues. For the CDR3, the DNA is TGTGCCGGCGCAGATACGCAGTATTTT. Its translation: CAGADTQYF.

The rearrangement uses TRBV30 and TRBJ2-3, with D possibly being TRBD1 or TRBD2 (5 bases each). Germline loops: CDR1 GTSNPN, CDR2 SVGIG (reference sequence). Deletions cut 1 base from V and 2 bases from J, with 13 bases between. The CDR3 length is 15 residues. This chain's CDR3 is CAWSGPGTNTDTQYF. In DNA form, the CDR3 reads TGTGCCTGGAGTGGACCCGGGACCAACACAGATACGCAGTATTTT.

The CDR3 region has the DNA TGCGCCAGCAGCTTAGCGGGAGAAAGGTACAATGAGCAGTTCTTC. It translates to CASSLAGERYNEQFF. The genes are TRBV5-1 and TRBJ2-1; 8 positions agree with TRBD2. V gave up 2 bases and J gave up 4 bases; unmatched junction bases: 5. CDR3 length equals 15 residues. The germline V gene has CDR1 SGHRS and CDR2 YFSETQ.

This CDR3 is CASSQDRDRAYNEQFF. In DNA form, the CDR3 reads TGCGCCAGCAGCCAAGACCGGGACAGGGCCTACAATGAGCAGTTCTTC. The chain uses TRBV4-3 and TRBJ2-1; the match to TRBD1 covers 9 bases. This CDR3 spans 16 amino acids. Germline V CDR1 and CDR2: LGHNA, YSLEER. J lost 2 bases, V lost 0 bases, and 2 bases had no gene match.

The chain recombines TRBV5-1 with TRBJ1-1; D unclear. V was clipped by 0 bases and J by 0 bases, with 6 bases between them. The germline CDR1 and CDR2 sequences are SGHRS and YFSETQ. This CDR3 comprises 14 residues. DNA for the CDR3: TGCGCCAGCAGCTTGGAACGGATGAACACTGAAGCTTTCTTT. As protein: CASSLERMNTEAFF.

The chain employs TRBV6-4 and TRBJ2-3; 9 bases map to TRBD1. Germline CDR1 and CDR2: MRHNA and SNTAGT. The V and J ends lost 6 bases and 1 base, in that order; junction bases with no gene match: 5. This CDR3 spans 15 amino acids. CDR3 in amino acids: CASSRDRAGTDTQYF. CDR3 DNA sequence: TGTGCCAGCAGCCGGGACAGGGCTGGCACAGATACGCAGTATTTT.

The chain is built from TRBV7-9 and TRBJ2-1, with 9 positions matching TRBD1. CDR3 length: 15 amino acids. With V trimmed by 4 bases and J by 7 bases, 8 bases remained unmatched. Germline V gene lookup returns CDR1 SEHNR and CDR2 FQNEAQ (reference sequence). The CDR3 DNA follows: TGTGCCAGCAGCTCTGGGACAGGGTTGTTAAATGAGCAGTTCTTC. Translation: CASSSGTGLLNEQFF.

This chain uses TRBV6-5 with TRBJ1-1, with no clear D. V lost 2 bases to trimming and J lost 0 bases, with 10 bases between them. CDR3 size: 15 residues. Germline V lookup: CDR1 MNHEY, CDR2 SVGAGI. CDR3: CASSYVTLLNTEAFF. The CDR3 bases are TGTGCCAGCAGTTACGTTACTCTCCTGAACACTGAAGCTTTCTTT.

The V gene is TRBV6-5, the J gene TRBJ1-1; D unresolved. The germline V and J ends were trimmed by 4 bases and 0 bases, with 12 bases remaining between them. In germline, CDR1 is MNHEY, CDR2 SVGAGI. The CDR3 contains 15 residues. CDR3 amino acids: CASSSINMMNTEAFF. As DNA, the CDR3 is TGTGCCAGCAGTTCAATAAACATGATGAACACTGAAGCTTTCTTT.

The count of this clone is one. The rearrangement uses TRBV6-2 or TRBV6-3 and TRBJ2-7, with TRBD2 as a possible D gene (6 bases). The CDR3 covers 14 residues. Germline CDR1 MNHEY, CDR2 SVGEGT. Trimming cost V 2 bases and J 1 base, with 9 bases left between them. In DNA, the CDR3 is TGTGCCAGCAGTTACGGGGGGTATTCCTACGAGCAGTACTTC. Translation gives CASSYGGYSYEQYF.

The chain has TRBV5-1 and TRBJ2-3, with 7 positions matching TRBD1. Germline lookup yields CDR1 SGHRS and CDR2 YFSETQ. The V and J ends lost 4 bases and 3 bases, in that order; junction bases with no gene match: 5. This CDR3 comprises 14 residues. The CDR3 DNA is TGCGCCAGCAGCATCGACAGGGTAACAGATACGCAGTATTTT. Translated, it gives CASSIDRVTDTQYF.

The rearrangement uses TRBV30 and TRBJ2-6; D is unclear. The V and J ends lost 5 bases and 3 bases respectively, with 11 bases between them. The V gene's germline CDR1 is GTSNPN and CDR2 SVGIG (reference sequence). This CDR3 spans 14 amino acids. This chain's CDR3 is CAWDLVDGANVLTF. In nucleotides, the CDR3 is TGTGCCTGGGACTTAGTCGATGGGGCCAACGTCCTGACTTTC.

This chain connects TRBV6-5 to TRBJ1-4, with TRBD1 identical over 10 bases. CDR1 MNHEY and CDR2 SVGAGI come from the germline V gene. The CDR3 loop spans 15 amino acids. The J segment lost 6 bases and the V segment lost 6 bases, leaving 7 bases of the junction unmatched. CDR3 DNA sequence: TGTGCCAGCAGGACTTTGACAGGGGGCTATGAAAAACTGTTTTTT. This sequence encodes CASRTLTGGYEKLFF.

The chain has TRBV9 and TRBJ1-1; D unresolved. Per the germline V gene, CDR1 is SGDLS and CDR2 is YYNGEE. With 3 bases removed from V and 1 base from J, the gap between germline ends came to 7 bases. CDR3 length: 13 amino acids. Here the CDR3 reads CASSGTPNTEAFF. The DNA of the CDR3 is TGTGCCAGCAGCGGTACACCGAACACTGAAGCTTTCTTT.

This clone was seen a single time. This chain joins TRBV7-2 and TRBJ1-5, with a weak D call TRBD1 (5 bases). The germline CDR1 and CDR2 sequences are SGHTA and FQGNSA. CDR3 size: 12 residues. V lost 6 bases and J lost 4, with 7 bases in between. The CDR3 loop reads CASRWGNQPQHF. Written as DNA, the CDR3 is TGTGCCAGCAGGTGGGGGAATCAGCCCCAGCATTTT.

The chain couples TRBV28 to TRBJ2-1; 8 bases are a match to TRBD2. This CDR3 is 11 amino acids long. J lost 14 bases, V lost 4 bases, and 4 bases had no gene match. Germline V gives CDR1 MDHEN, CDR2 SYDVKM. The CDR3 sequence is CASSWSGSEFF. The CDR3 region has the DNA TGTGCCAGCAGTTGGAGCGGGAGCGAGTTCTTC.